This T cell receptor beta chain was identified during a study of blood T cells in healthy people across ages. General study findings and limits: Calculation of diversity from one million T cells yielded estimates considered to be underestimates.

A second PCR of 7 to 11 cycles used a sample-barcoded 5' primer and a J-beta primer mix. TCRdb itself ran the 5' RACE reads through MiXCR, one entry per CDR3 protein. The sample includes more than 550,000 distinct CDR3 sequences, around a fifth of them seen just once. Per germline, CDR1 ENHRY and CDR2 SYGVKD. The ends were cut back, 0 bases at V and 3 bases at J, with 11 bases in the middle. The CDR3 spans 16 residues. Isolation yielded PBMCs, at least 7 million per sample, in every case. In the case of this clonotype: Its antigen remains unidentified.

This clonotype originated in a man aged 70 or older in good health. The sequencing sample was made of blood. The chain couples TRBV10-3 to TRBJ2-2; D is perhaps TRBD1 (5 bases). The CDR3 DNA reads as TGTGCCATCAGTGAGTCTGACAGCGCTTACACCGGGGAGCTGTTTTTT. This codes for CAISESDSAYTGELFF.